The rows below give T cell receptor beta chains drawn from one sample of a study of blood T cell repertoires in COVID-19. TCRdb's copy holds only in-frame clones and misses some; the assay was immunoSEQ multiplex PCR. Altogether tens of thousands of clones are present, around four fifths being singletons, with the ten largest covering 10% to 15%. Sequences were obtained from peripheral blood. All receptors come from a human donor in a cohort sampled during active COVID-19. Each CDR3 is given with its conserved first and last residue. Each record gives: CDR3 protein, J gene, V gene, CDR3 length.

CASSLPGQNSPLHF,TRBJ1-6,TRBV4-1,14
CASSLVQGPDTQYF,TRBJ2-3,TRBV5-4,14
CASRSLTTGAPYEQYF,TRBJ2-7,TRBV25-1,16
CASSKTGYNSPLHF,TRBJ1-6,TRBV19,14
CASSRTGLDGYTF,TRBJ1-2,TRBV6-5,13
CASSPLHGYTF,TRBJ1-2,TRBV28,11
CASIDTGRETQYF,TRBJ2-5,TRBV28,13
CASSIAGTVNSPLHF,TRBJ1-6,TRBV19,15
CASSSSRGHYGYTF,TRBJ1-2,TRBV5-8,14
CASSLETGTYEQYF,TRBJ2-7,TRBV5-4,14
CASSSDTVSYEQYF,TRBJ2-7,TRBV7-9,14
CASSTDRTGREQYF,TRBJ2-7,TRBV28,14
CASSPAWASGGASFPDTQYF,TRBJ2-3,TRBV6-4,20
CASSITSGATYEQYF,TRBJ2-7,TRBV19,15
CASSLAGGNYGYTF,TRBJ1-2,TRBV7-9,14
CASSSLDRVDYEQYF,TRBJ2-7,TRBV14,15
CASSRGTSDGYTF,TRBJ1-2,TRBV6-6,13
CASSRGQGLNQPQHF,TRBJ1-5,TRBV6-2/TRBV6-3,15
CASSFTTNRGEDIYEQYF,TRBJ2-7,TRBV6-2/TRBV6-3,18
CASSLVQTTGYTF,TRBJ1-2,TRBV28,13